This T cell receptor (beta chain) was observed in a study of early T cells in non-severe SARS-CoV-2 infection. Study-wide points: Anti-spike CD8 responses were favored in VDJdb matching, and private and CD4 specificities were missed.

The TCR library protocol was used to attach unique molecular identifiers. These identifiers were attached to individual cDNA molecules. In TCRdb, the 5' RACE reads were re-called with MiXCR into one record per CDR3 protein. Here the sample spans more than 45,000 distinct CDR3 sequences, 6% to 8.5% being singletons. This clonotype was counted only a few times. Its antigen is unidentified. V lost 5 bases, J lost 2 bases, and 19 bases lay in between. Germline V gene sequence: CDR1 MDHEN, CDR2 SYDVKM. The length of the CDR3 is 16 residues. Sequenced material: whole blood. The TCR sequence derives from an adult who was a healthcare worker with PCR-confirmed SARS-CoV-2 infection or an uninfected control (not recorded which). The chain recombines TRBV28 with TRBJ2-7, with D perhaps matching TRBD2 (5 bases). The CDR3 sequence is CASSPLPVGAPYEQYF. CDR3 sequence (DNA): TGTGCCAGCAGTCCCCTCCCGGTGGGAGCCCCCTACGAGCAGTACTTC.